What follows is one TCR beta chain and its context. This clonotype was counted between two and nine times. It lacks a known antigen. It has no much larger one-base neighbor in the sample; base qualities were not kept. Only healthy Caucasian donors were included. The twin cohort comprised three pairs of female monozygotic twins, all aged about 18 to 29 years. CD4+ and CD8+ T cell populations were isolated with positive isolation kits from Invitrogen. The junction shows trimming of 4 bases on V and 2 bases on J, and the gene matches do not reach 5 bases of it. The CDR3, cysteine through valine, is 14 amino acids long. Only CDR3 DNA is held: 42 bases, read in frame from base 1. Based on the germline V gene (reference sequence), the CDR1 and CDR2 sequences are DFQATT and SNEGSKA. The data stem from a study of identical twins (dated by TCRdb to 2016 to 2018). The study in broad terms: To test whether fetal clonotypes persist, this study deep-sequenced TCR alpha and beta repertoires from monozygotic twins, from unrelated adults of various ages, and from cord blood. Replicate twin experiments were performed at different times using different library preparation protocols to rule out contamination.

Points the paper makes about the study in general: The excess sharing between twins in beta out-of-frame sequences was weaker because fewer shared sequences reduced the signal-to-noise ratio. Fewer insertions were carried by abundant cord blood beta clonotypes, a similar but weaker trend appeared in young adult naive repertoires, and no such trend appeared in memory repertoires. Because the same donors could not be followed over many years, conclusions were based on cross-sectional statistical analysis. Compared with coincidental sharing between unrelated individuals, out-of-frame TCR alpha sequences shared between twins showed an excess of sequences with low generation probability. Invariant T cells such as MAIT and iNKT could partly confound zero-insertion analyses, although diverse VJ usage argued against such confounding for most clonotypes. Out-of-frame TCR alpha sharing in monozygotic twins was systematically underestimated by recombination models, whereas sharing between unrelated individuals was in agreement with the recombination models.

The library came from 5' RACE. Sequenced using an Illumina HiSeq 2000. Template switching introduced a universal primer binding site; the final cDNA contained a unique molecular identifier, enabling accurate counting of TCR cDNA molecules. First-strand cDNA for TCR alpha and beta chains was synthesized from specific primers in the conserved constant-segment region. Each cDNA library was double barcoded, with a SMART-Mk sample barcode plus Illumina barcodes, to control for contamination. Two successive PCR steps introduced TruSeq adapter sequences along with Illumina sample barcodes. Sequencing of the TCR alpha and beta cDNA libraries was done on the Illumina HiSeq platform using custom primers. As for the original processing: MiGEC processed the raw reads to extract unique molecular identifiers, while MiXCR was used to determine the CDR3 positions. For each individual, recombination models were inferred using an EM algorithm with the repgenHMM and IGoR tools. The tcR package in R was used for shared clonotype analysis, with sharing normalized by the product of cloneset sizes. To study raw recombination free of thymic and clonal selection effects, out-of-frame nonproductive sequences were analyzed. TCRdb cleaned the public reads at Q25 with fastp, built clones with MiXCR and kept in-frame beta chains. CDR3 protein sequences are deduplicated, and each keeps its most common genes and DNA. The V and J calls were determined by TCRdb, not by the authors. In all, the sample holds approximately 550,000 distinct CDR3 sequences, and 20% to 25% of those were seen once. The ten top clones hold around 0.5% of the sample.

These data also formed part of another study, on yellow fever vaccine responses in identical twins. The second study reports: According to the authors, in identical twins the way T cells responded to vaccination appeared partly convergent and partly personalized. In identical twins, the study followed T cell clones that responded to the vaccine with precision.

The rearranged segments are TRBV20-1 and TRBJ2-7, with TRBD2 matching 10 junction bases. Specimen: CD4+ T cells sorted from blood. The TCR comes from a woman aged 18-35 years in good health. The CDR3 protein sequence reads: CSATVAGGPYEQYV. Read as DNA, the sequence is TGCAGTGCTACCGTAGCGGGGGGACCCTACGAGCAGTACGTC.